These T cell receptor beta chains were read from a single sample in a study of T cell repertoires in cytomegalovirus infection. These receptors' antigens are unknown. TCRdb independently ran MiXCR on the reads; one entry per CDR3 protein. Altogether about 310,000 distinct CDR3 sequences are present, 25% being singletons, with the ten largest covering less than 15%. Sequenced here: cultured PBMCs, sampled from culture after CMV antigen stimulation. These receptors were obtained from a human donor in good health (CMV status not recorded). Some clones in this sample may be carry-over from other donors' samples. Both conserved end residues are part of each CDR3.

j_call | v_call | cdr3_aa
TRBJ2-1 | TRBV7-9 | CASSSLIEQFF
TRBJ2-3 | TRBV5-4 | CASSPPAGVTDTQYF
TRBJ1-1 | TRBV6-6 | CASSGPGGKLLAEAFF
TRBJ1-4 | TRBV7-2 | CASSLPDLGNEKLFF
TRBJ2-3 | TRBV4-3 | CASSQGSTHLTDTQYF
TRBJ1-1 | TRBV11-2 | CASSPRVAMNTEAFF
TRBJ1-2 | TRBV19 | CASIDNPGQGLNYGYTF
TRBJ1-1 | TRBV4-1 | CASRSPGKNTEAFF
TRBJ2-7 | TRBV4-3 | CASSQGSLGGGAYEQYF
TRBJ1-2 | TRBV29-1 | CSGQGTNYGYTF
TRBJ2-3 | TRBV7-2 | CASSLDNPGGRKQYF
TRBJ1-5 | TRBV12-3/TRBV12-4 | CASSPGLYSNQPQHF
TRBJ1-1 | TRBV4-3 | CASSQGTWAPTTANTEAFF
TRBJ2-2 | TRBV5-4 | CASRTIDRDTGELFF